This T cell receptor (beta chain) was sequenced in a study of CD8+ T cells in alopecia areata. Study-level information: Each of the treated patients was given oral tofacitinib, 5 to 10 mg twice daily, for moderate-to-severe alopecia areata. Once tofacitinib had been taken for 6 to 18 months, 6 months off drug followed. The study's findings and limits: Compared with mice, patients displayed less clear TCR sharing, possibly for HLA-related reasons.

Germline-derived CDR1 and CDR2 are LNHNV and YYDKDF (reference sequence). Between the trimmed V and J ends, which lost 1 base and 2 bases, there was a span of 9 bases. The CDR3 is 14 residues long. Extracted RNA was reverse transcribed into cDNA, the sequencing template. Clones were read by immunoSEQ multiplex PCR, and TCRdb kept only the in-frame ones, dropping some. There are 150,000 to 200,000 clones in the sample; around 58% occur only once, and 16% lies in the top ten. As to treatment: oral pan-JAK inhibitor, 5-10 mg twice daily. Separation by sorting yielded CD4+ and CD8+ T cells from PBMCs. On this clone: Its antigen remains unidentified.

The chain links TRBV15 to TRBJ2-7; weak D call: TRBD2 (5 bases). Source: CD4+ T cells sorted from blood, taken at roughly week 55, from a patient treated with tofacitinib. The clonotype was recovered from a human donor with alopecia areata. The CDR3 nucleotides are TGTGCCACCAGCAGAGGGTCGGGGACCTACGAGCAGTACTTC. Translated, it gives CATSRGSGTYEQYF.